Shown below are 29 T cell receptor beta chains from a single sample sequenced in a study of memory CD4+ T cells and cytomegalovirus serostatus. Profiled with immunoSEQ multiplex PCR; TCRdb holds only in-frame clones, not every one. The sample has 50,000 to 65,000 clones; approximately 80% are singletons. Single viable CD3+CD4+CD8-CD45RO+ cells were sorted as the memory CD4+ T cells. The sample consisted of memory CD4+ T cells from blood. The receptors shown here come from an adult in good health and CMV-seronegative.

CDR3 nucleotides: TGTGCCAGCAGCTTAGCCCTAGGGGGGGCGTATGGCTACACCTTC. This encodes CASSLALGGAYGYTF. The chain couples TRBV7-2 to TRBJ1-2, with D perhaps matching TRBD1 (6 bases). Germline assignment: CDR1 SGHTA and CDR2 FQGNSA. The ends were cut back, 0 bases at V and 5 bases at J, with 13 bases in the middle. This CDR3 spans 15 amino acids.

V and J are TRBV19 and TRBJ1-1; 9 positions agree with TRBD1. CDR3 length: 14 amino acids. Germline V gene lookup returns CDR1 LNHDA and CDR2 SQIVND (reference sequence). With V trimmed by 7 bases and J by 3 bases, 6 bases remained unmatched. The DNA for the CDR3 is TGTGCCAGTAATCAACAGGGGGCGTACACTGAAGCTTTCTTT. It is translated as CASNQQGAYTEAFF.

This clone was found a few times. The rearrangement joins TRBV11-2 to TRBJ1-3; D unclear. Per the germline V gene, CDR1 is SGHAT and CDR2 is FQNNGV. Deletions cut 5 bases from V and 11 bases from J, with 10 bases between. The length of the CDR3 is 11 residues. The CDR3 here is CASSTVASIYF. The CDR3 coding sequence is TGTGCCAGCAGCACAGTCGCCTCCATATATTTT. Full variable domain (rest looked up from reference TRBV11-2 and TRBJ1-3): EAGVAQSPRYKIIEKRQSVAFWCNPISGHATLYWYQQILGQGPKLLIQFQNNGVVDDSQLPKDRFSAERLKGVDSTLKIQPAKLEDSAVYLCASSTVASIYFGEGSWLTVV.

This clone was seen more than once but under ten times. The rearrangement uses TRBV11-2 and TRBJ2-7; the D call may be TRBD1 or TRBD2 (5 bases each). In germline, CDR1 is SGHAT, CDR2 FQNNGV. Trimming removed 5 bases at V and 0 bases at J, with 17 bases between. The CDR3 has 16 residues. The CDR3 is CASSPPRGGYSYEQYF. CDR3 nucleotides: TGTGCCAGCAGCCCCCCCCGGGGCGGGTACTCCTACGAGCAGTACTTC.

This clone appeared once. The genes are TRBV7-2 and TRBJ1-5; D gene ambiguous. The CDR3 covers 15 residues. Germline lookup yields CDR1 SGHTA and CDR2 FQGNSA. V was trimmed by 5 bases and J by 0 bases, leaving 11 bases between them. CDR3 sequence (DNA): TGTGCCAGCAGCCCTAGCTGGGGTAGCAATCAGCCCCAGCATTTT. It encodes CASSPSWGSNQPQHF.

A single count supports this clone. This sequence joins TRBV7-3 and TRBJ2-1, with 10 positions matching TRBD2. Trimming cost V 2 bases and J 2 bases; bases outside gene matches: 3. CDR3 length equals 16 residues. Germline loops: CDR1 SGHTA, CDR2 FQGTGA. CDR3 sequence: CASSLSLAGAYNEQFF. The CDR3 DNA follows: TGTGCCAGCAGCTTATCGCTAGCGGGGGCCTACAATGAGCAGTTCTTC. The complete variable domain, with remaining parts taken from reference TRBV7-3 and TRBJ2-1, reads GAGVSQTPSNKVTEKGKYVELRCDPISGHTALYWYRQSLGQGPEFLIYFQGTGAADDSGLPNDRFFAVRPEGSVSTLKIQRTERGDSAVYLCASSLSLAGAYNEQFFGPGTRLTVL.

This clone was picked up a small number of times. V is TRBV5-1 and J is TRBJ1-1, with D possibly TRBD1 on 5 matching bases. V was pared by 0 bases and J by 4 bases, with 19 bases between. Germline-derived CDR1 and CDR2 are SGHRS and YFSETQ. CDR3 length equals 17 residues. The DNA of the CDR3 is TGCGCCAGCAGCTTGGCGCCGGGGAGACAGAGTGTCACTGAAGCTTTCTTT. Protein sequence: CASSLAPGRQSVTEAFF.

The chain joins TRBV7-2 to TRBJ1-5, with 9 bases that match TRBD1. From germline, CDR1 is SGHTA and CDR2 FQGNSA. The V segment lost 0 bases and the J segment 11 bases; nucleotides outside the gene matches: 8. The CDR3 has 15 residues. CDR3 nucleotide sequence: TGTGCCAGCAGCTTAGCGGAACAGGGGGCCGGGTCCCAGCATTTT. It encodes CASSLAEQGAGSQHF.

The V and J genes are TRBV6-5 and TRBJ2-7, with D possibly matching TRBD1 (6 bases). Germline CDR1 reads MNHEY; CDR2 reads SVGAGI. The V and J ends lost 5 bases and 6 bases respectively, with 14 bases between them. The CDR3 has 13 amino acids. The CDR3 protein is CASSGPGHLEQYF. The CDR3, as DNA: TGTGCCAGCAGTGGACCGGGACATCTCGAGCAGTACTTC.

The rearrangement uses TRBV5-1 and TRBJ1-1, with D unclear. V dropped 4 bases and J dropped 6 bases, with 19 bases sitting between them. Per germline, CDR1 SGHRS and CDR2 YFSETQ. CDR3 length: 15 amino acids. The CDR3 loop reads CASSVSGRTQAEAFF. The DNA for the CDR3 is TGCGCCAGCAGCGTAAGCGGCCGAACTCAGGCTGAAGCTTTCTTT.

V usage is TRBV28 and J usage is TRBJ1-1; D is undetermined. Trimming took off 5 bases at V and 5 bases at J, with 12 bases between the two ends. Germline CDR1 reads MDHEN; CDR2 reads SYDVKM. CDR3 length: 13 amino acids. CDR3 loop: CASSPPRGTEAFF. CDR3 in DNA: TGTGCCAGCAGTCCACCACGAGGGACTGAAGCTTTCTTT.

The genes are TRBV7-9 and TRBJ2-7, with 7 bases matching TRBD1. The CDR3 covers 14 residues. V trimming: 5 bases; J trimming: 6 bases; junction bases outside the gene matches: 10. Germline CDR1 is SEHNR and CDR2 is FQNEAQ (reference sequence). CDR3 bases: TGTGCCAGCAGCCCCCGACAGGGTACGGGCGAGCAGTACTTC. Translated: CASSPRQGTGEQYF.

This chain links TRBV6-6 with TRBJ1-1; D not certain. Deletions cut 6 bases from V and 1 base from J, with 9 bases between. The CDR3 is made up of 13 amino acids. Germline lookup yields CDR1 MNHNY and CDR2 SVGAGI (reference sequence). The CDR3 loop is CASSYAGNTEAFF. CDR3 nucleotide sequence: TGTGCCAGCAGCTACGCAGGGAACACTGAAGCTTTCTTT.

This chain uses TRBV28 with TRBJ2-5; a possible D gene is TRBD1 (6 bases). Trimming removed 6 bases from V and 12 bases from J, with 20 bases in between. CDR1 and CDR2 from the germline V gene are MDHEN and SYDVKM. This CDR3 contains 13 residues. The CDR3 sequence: CASRAQPGQYEYF. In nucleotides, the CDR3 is TGTGCCAGCAGAGCCCAACCCGGACAGTACGAGTACTTC.

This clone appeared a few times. The CDR3 DNA reads as TGCAGCGTTGGACAGGTACAGGCTAACACTGAAGCTTTCTTT. Encoded protein: CSVGQVQANTEAFF. The rearrangement links TRBV29-1 to TRBJ1-1; the D gene is possibly TRBD1 (6 bases). Trimming cost V 4 bases and J 2 bases, with 14 bases left between them. This CDR3 has 14 residues. Germline V lookup: CDR1 SQVTM, CDR2 ANQGSEA. The complete variable domain, with remaining parts taken from reference TRBV29-1 and TRBJ1-1, reads SAVISQKPSRDICQRGTSLTIQCQVDSQVTMMFWYRQQPGQSLTLIATANQGSEATYESGFVIDKFPISRPNLTFSTLTVSNMSPEDSSIYLCSVGQVQANTEAFFGQGTRLTVV.

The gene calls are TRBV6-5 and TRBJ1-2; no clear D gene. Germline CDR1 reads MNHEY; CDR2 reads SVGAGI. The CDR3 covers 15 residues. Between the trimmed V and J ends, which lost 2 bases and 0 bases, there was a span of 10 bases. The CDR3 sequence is CASSYGTATNYGYTF. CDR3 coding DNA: TGTGCCAGCAGTTACGGTACCGCTACTAACTATGGCTACACCTTC.

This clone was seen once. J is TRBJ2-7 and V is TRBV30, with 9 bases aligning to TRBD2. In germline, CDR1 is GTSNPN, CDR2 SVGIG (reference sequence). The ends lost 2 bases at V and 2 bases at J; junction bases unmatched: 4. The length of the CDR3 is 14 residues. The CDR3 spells CAWSPAGGTYEQYF. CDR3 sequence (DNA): TGTGCCTGGAGTCCAGCGGGAGGTACCTACGAGCAGTACTTC.

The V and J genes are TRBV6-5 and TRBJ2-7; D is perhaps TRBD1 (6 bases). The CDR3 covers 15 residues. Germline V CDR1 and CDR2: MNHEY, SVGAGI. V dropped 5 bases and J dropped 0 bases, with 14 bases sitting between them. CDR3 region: CASSPRDIRSYEQYF. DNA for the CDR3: TGTGCCAGCAGTCCCCGGGACATTCGCTCCTACGAGCAGTACTTC.

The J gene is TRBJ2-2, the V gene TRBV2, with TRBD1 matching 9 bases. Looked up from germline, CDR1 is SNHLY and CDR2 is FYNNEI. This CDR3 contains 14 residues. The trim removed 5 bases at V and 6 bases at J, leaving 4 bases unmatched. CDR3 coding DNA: TGTGCCAGCAGTCGACAGGGGGAATCCGGGGAGCTGTTTTTT. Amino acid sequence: CASSRQGESGELFF.

In DNA, the CDR3 is TGCAGCGGTTATACTAGCGGGGGGCCACCGAAAAGCACAGATACGCAGTATTTT. Protein: CSGYTSGGPPKSTDTQYF. This chain joins TRBV29-1 and TRBJ2-3; 12 nucleotides align to TRBD2. V dropped 7 bases and J dropped 0; count of bases not matched to a gene: 14. CDR1 is SQVTM, CDR2 ANQGSEA, per germline. The CDR3 has 18 residues.

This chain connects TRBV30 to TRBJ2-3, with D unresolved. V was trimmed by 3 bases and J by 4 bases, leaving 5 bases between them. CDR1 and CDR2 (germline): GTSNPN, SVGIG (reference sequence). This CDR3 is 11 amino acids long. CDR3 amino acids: CAWRAPDTQYF. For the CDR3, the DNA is TGTGCCTGGAGGGCGCCAGATACGCAGTATTTT.

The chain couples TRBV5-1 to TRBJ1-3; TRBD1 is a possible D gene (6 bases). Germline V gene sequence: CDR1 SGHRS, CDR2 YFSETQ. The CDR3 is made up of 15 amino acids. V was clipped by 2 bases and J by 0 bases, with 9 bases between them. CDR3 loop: CASSFGGPSGNTIYF. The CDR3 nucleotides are TGCGCCAGCAGCTTTGGGGGCCCCTCTGGAAACACCATATATTTT.

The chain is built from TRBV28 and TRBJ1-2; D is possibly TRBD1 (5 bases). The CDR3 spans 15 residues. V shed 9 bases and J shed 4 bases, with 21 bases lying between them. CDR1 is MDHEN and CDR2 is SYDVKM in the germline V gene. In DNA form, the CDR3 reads TGTGCCAGTGAGCCCCCCGGGACTCTTCTCTATGGCTACACCTTC. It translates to CASEPPGTLLYGYTF.

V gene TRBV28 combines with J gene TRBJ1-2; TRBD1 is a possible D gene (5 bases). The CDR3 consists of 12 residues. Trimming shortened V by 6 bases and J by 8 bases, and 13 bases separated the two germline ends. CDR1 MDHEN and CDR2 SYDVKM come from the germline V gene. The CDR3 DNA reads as TGTGCCAGCAGGGGGGGGGTGGAGGGCTACACCTTC. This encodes CASRGGVEGYTF.

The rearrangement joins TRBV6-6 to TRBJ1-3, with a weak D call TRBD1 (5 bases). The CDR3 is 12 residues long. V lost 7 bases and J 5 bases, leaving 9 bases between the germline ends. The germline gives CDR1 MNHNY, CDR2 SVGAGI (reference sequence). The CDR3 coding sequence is TGTGCCAGCAACCCGGGGCGAAACACCATATATTTT. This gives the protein CASNPGRNTIYF.

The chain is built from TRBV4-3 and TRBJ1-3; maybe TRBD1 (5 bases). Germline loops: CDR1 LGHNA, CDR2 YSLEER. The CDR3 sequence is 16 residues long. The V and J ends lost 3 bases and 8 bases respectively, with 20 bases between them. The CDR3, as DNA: TGCGCCAGCAGCCACTCAGCGGGGGTCCCCCTTGACACCATATATTTT. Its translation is CASSHSAGVPLDTIYF.

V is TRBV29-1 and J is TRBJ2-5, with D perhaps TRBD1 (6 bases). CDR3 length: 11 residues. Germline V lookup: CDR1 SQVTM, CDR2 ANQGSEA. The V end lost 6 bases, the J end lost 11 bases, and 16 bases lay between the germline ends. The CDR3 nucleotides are TGCAGCGTGCCGCTTGGGACATCGCAGTACTTC. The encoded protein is CSVPLGTSQYF.

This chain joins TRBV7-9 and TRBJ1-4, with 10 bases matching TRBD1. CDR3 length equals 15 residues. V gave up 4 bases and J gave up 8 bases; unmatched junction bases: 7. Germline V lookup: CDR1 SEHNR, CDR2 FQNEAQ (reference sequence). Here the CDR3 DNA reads TGTGCCAGCAGCTCGGGGACAGGGGCGCAAGAAAAACTGTTTTTT. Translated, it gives CASSSGTGAQEKLFF. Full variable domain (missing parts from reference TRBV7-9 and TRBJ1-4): DTGVSQNPRHKITKRGQNVTFRCDPISEHNRLYWYRQTLGQGPEFLTYFQNEAQLEKSRLLSDRFSAERPKGSFSTLEIQRTEQGDSAMYLCASSSGTGAQEKLFFGSGTQLSVL.

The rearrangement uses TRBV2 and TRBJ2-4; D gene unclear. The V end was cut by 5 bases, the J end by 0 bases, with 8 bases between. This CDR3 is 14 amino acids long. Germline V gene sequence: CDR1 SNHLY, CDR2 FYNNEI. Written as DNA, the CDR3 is TGTGCCAGCAGTAGGGCCCGAGCCAAAAACATTCAGTACTTC. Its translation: CASSRARAKNIQYF. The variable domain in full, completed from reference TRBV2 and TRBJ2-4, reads EPEVTQTPSHQVTQMGQEVILRCVPISNHLYFYWYRQILGQKVEFLVSFYNNEISEKSEIFDDQFSVERPDGSNFTLKIRSTKLEDSAMYFCASSRARAKNIQYFGAGTRLSVL.